This record looks at one T cell receptor beta chain sequence and its context. Its antigen is unidentified. Clones were sequenced by immunoSEQ multiplex PCR, and TCRdb holds only the in-frame ones, with some missing. The table lists over 55,000 clones, roughly 80% of them singletons. The CDR3 has 14 amino acids. V was clipped by 2 bases and J by 5 bases, with 12 bases between them. Per germline, CDR1 SNHLY and CDR2 FYNNEI. These data come from a study of T cell responses to AZD1222 COVID-19 vaccine. Study outcomes and limitations: Mostly white British, mostly female donors; authors suggested clonal diversity may be underestimated. Seropositivity was recorded at baseline in only 6 or 7 AZD1222 recipients. The study found Spike-specific TCR breadth and depth rose after two AZD1222 doses.

The gene calls are TRBV2 and TRBJ1-2; D ambiguous. Material: peripheral blood, obtained 28 days after the second AZD1222 dose. The receptor was isolated from an adult who received the AZD1222 COVID-19 vaccine. In DNA form, the CDR3 reads TGTGCCAGCAGTGAAATGGGGTCTGATTATGGCTACACCTTC. Its protein is CASSEMGSDYGYTF.